This TCR beta chain originates from a study of blood T cells in healthy people across ages. Using a J-beta primer mix together with a sample-barcoded 5' primer, a second PCR was run for roughly 6 to 12 cycles. From the 5' RACE reads, TCRdb called clonotypes with MiXCR, one entry per CDR3 protein. Of about 1.8 million distinct CDR3 sequences listed, roughly 50% are singletons. The V segment lost 2 bases and the J segment 0 bases; nucleotides outside the gene matches: 6. This CDR3 spans 19 amino acids. The origin of this receptor is a woman aged 40 to 55 in good health. Material for sequencing was blood. The V and J genes are TRBV12-3 or TRBV12-4 and TRBJ2-6, with 11 bases matching TRBD2. In DNA, the CDR3 is TGTGCCAGCAGTTTAAGGCTAGCGGGGGGTAGCTCTGGGGCCAACGTCCTGACTTTC. Protein product: CASSLRLAGGSSGANVLTF.